This TCR beta chain was identified in a study of shared clonotypes between healthy human individuals. Produced via immunoSEQ multiplex PCR; TCRdb's table is partial and in-frame only. The sample has about 1 million clones; around 82% are singletons. The CDR3 covers 14 residues. V was shortened by 5 bases and J by 11 bases, with 19 bases between the two germline ends. CDR1 and CDR2 (germline): SGHTA, FQGNSA. A word on this clone: What it binds is unknown.

Study observations and caveats: Although depth was large, rarefaction showed that sequencing of the sorted subsets was incomplete. When compared with the clonotypes that were shared by all four sorted-subset donors, the non-shared clonotypes turned out to have lower generation probabilities. Roughly 5.3% of naive CD4 clonotypes were common to a handful of donors. It was expected that sequencing depth would affect clonotype sharing among donors.

The TCR comes from a man younger than 35 in good health. Some clones in this sample may be carry-over from other donors' samples. The chain carries TRBV7-2 and TRBJ1-5; a weak D match, TRBD1 (6 bases). Material: memory CD4+ T cells from PBMCs. Subset reported: CD45RA-negative fraction. In nucleotides, the CDR3 is TGTGCCAGCAGCCCCGACGGGGGCCTTGGGACCCAGCATTTT. As protein: CASSPDGGLGTQHF.